This is a list of T cell receptor beta chains from one sample in a study of shared clonotypes between healthy human individuals. Data came from immunoSEQ multiplex PCR; TCRdb stores just in-frame clones and leaves some out. This table has over 2 million clones, approximately 94% appearing once. Sequencing was performed on naive CD8+ T cells sorted from blood. These receptors came from a man aged 18 to 35 in good health. The CDR3 runs from the conserved cysteine through the conserved F or W. D genes are given only for firm matches. The size entry is marked missing in some rows and otherwise reads once, few, many or a size class.

d_call: .; clone_size: .; v_call: TRBV7-2; j_call: TRBJ2-7; cdr3_nt: TGTGCCAGCAGCTTAGGGGACCCCTACGAGCAGTACTTC; cdr3_aa: CASSLGDPYEQYF
d_call: .; clone_size: .; v_call: TRBV2; j_call: TRBJ1-6; cdr3_nt: TGTGCCAGAACTAGCCCCTACTCGGGGTCACCCCTCCACTTT; cdr3_aa: CARTSPYSGSPLHF
d_call: .; clone_size: .; v_call: TRBV4-1; j_call: TRBJ2-7; cdr3_nt: TGCGCCAGCAGCCACATCAAATCCTCCTACGAGCAGTACTTC; cdr3_aa: CASSHIKSSYEQYF
d_call: TRBD1; clone_size: .; v_call: TRBV7-9; j_call: TRBJ2-1; cdr3_nt: TGTGCCAGCAGCTTAGGTTGGACAGGCTACAATGAGCAGTTCTTC; cdr3_aa: CASSLGWTGYNEQFF
d_call: TRBD2; clone_size: .; v_call: TRBV6-6; j_call: TRBJ2-1; cdr3_nt: TGTGCCAGCTCTTTGGCGGGGGGGAACAATGAGCAGTTCTTC; cdr3_aa: CASSLAGGNNEQFF
d_call: .; clone_size: .; v_call: TRBV27; j_call: TRBJ2-7; cdr3_nt: TGTGCCAGCAGTCCCGTATCCCCAACAGGGCCCAGCGAGCAGTACTTC; cdr3_aa: CASSPVSPTGPSEQYF
d_call: TRBD2; clone_size: .; v_call: TRBV6-1; j_call: TRBJ2-7; cdr3_nt: TGTGCCAGCAGTGCGTTGGGATGGCTAGCGGGGGACCCAAACTACGAGCAGTACTTC; cdr3_aa: CASSALGWLAGDPNYEQYF
d_call: .; clone_size: .; v_call: TRBV4-1; j_call: TRBJ2-7; cdr3_nt: TGCGCCAGCAGCCAAACAGGGAGCGAGCAGTACTTC; cdr3_aa: CASSQTGSEQYF
d_call: .; clone_size: .; v_call: TRBV7-9; j_call: TRBJ1-5; cdr3_nt: TGTGCCAGCAGCATCGACGGACAGTCCCATCAGCCCCAGCATTTT; cdr3_aa: CASSIDGQSHQPQHF
d_call: .; clone_size: .; v_call: TRBV27; j_call: TRBJ1-1; cdr3_nt: TGTGCCAGCAGTTTAACCCCAGCGGGCACTGAAGCTTTCTTT; cdr3_aa: CASSLTPAGTEAFF
d_call: TRBD1; clone_size: few; v_call: TRBV27; j_call: TRBJ1-1; cdr3_nt: TGTGCCAGCAGTTTAACGGGACAGGAGGACACTGAAGCTTTCTTT; cdr3_aa: CASSLTGQEDTEAFF
d_call: .; clone_size: .; v_call: TRBV28; j_call: TRBJ2-7; cdr3_nt: TGTGCCAGCAGTCCTCGGGGCTCCTACGAGCAGTACTTC; cdr3_aa: CASSPRGSYEQYF
d_call: TRBD1; clone_size: .; v_call: TRBV25-1; j_call: TRBJ1-2; cdr3_nt: TGTGCCAGCAGCCCCCATCTCGTAGGGACAGGGGGCTATCGGGGCTACACCTTC; cdr3_aa: CASSPHLVGTGGYRGYTF
d_call: .; clone_size: .; v_call: TRBV27; j_call: TRBJ1-6; cdr3_nt: TGTGCCAGCAGTTTTGGCAGCTATAATTCACCCCTCCACTTT; cdr3_aa: CASSFGSYNSPLHF
d_call: .; clone_size: .; v_call: TRBV27; j_call: TRBJ2-2; cdr3_nt: TGTGCCAGCAGTTTATGGGGACCTGCCCTTAACACCGGGGAGCTGTTTTTT; cdr3_aa: CASSLWGPALNTGELFF
d_call: .; clone_size: .; v_call: TRBV28; j_call: TRBJ2-5; cdr3_nt: TGTGCCAGCAGTTTAGGGGGGCCCCCAGAGACCCAGTACTTC; cdr3_aa: CASSLGGPPETQYF
d_call: .; clone_size: .; v_call: TRBV28; j_call: TRBJ1-1; cdr3_nt: TGTGCCAGCAGTTTTATGACCGGGACGGGGAACACTGAAGCTTTCTTT; cdr3_aa: CASSFMTGTGNTEAFF
d_call: .; clone_size: .; v_call: TRBV27; j_call: TRBJ1-6; cdr3_nt: TGTGCCAGCAGTTGGGCCGGAACTTCACCCCTCCACTTT; cdr3_aa: CASSWAGTSPLHF
d_call: TRBD1; clone_size: .; v_call: TRBV7-9; j_call: TRBJ1-1; cdr3_nt: TGTGCCAGCAGCTTAGCGGCAGGGGGCCCGAACACTGAAGCTTTCTTT; cdr3_aa: CASSLAAGGPNTEAFF
d_call: TRBD2; clone_size: .; v_call: TRBV28; j_call: TRBJ2-7; cdr3_nt: TGTGCCAGCAGTTTGGCGACTAGCGGCTACGAGCAGTACTTC; cdr3_aa: CASSLATSGYEQYF
d_call: .; clone_size: .; v_call: TRBV4-1; j_call: TRBJ1-6; cdr3_nt: TGCGCCAGCAGCCAAGATTCGGGGCAGGGGAAGTCACCCCTCCACTTT; cdr3_aa: CASSQDSGQGKSPLHF
d_call: .; clone_size: .; v_call: TRBV30; j_call: TRBJ1-1; cdr3_nt: TGTGCCTGGAGTGTGGATGATTACACTGAAGCTTTCTTT; cdr3_aa: CAWSVDDYTEAFF
d_call: .; clone_size: .; v_call: TRBV7-9; j_call: TRBJ2-2; cdr3_nt: TGTGCCAGCAGCTTAGGTCCAGGCGAGAACACCGGGGAGCTGTTTTTT; cdr3_aa: CASSLGPGENTGELFF
d_call: .; clone_size: .; v_call: TRBV27; j_call: TRBJ2-3; cdr3_nt: TGTGCCAGCAGTTTACTACAGCCAGACGGGGTGGGTACGCAGTATTTT; cdr3_aa: CASSLLQPDGVGTQYF
d_call: .; clone_size: .; v_call: TRBV9; j_call: TRBJ1-5; cdr3_nt: TGTGCCAGCAGCGTAGGCTCTAATAGCAATCAGCCCCAGCATTTT; cdr3_aa: CASSVGSNSNQPQHF
d_call: .; clone_size: .; v_call: TRBV7-8; j_call: TRBJ2-7; cdr3_nt: TGTGCCAGCAGCTTTCGCCCAGACTACGAGCAGTACTTC; cdr3_aa: CASSFRPDYEQYF
d_call: .; clone_size: once; v_call: TRBV7-9; j_call: TRBJ2-7; cdr3_nt: TGTGCCAGCAGCCTCGGACAACTCGAGCAGTACTTC; cdr3_aa: CASSLGQLEQYF
d_call: TRBD1; clone_size: .; v_call: TRBV7-9; j_call: TRBJ2-3; cdr3_nt: TGTGCCAGCACCAATGCACCGGGACAGGACACAGATACGCAGTATTTT; cdr3_aa: CASTNAPGQDTDTQYF
d_call: TRBD2; clone_size: .; v_call: TRBV7-8; j_call: TRBJ2-7; cdr3_nt: TGTGCCAGCAGCTCACCGGGACTAGCTCCGTACGAGCAGTACTTC; cdr3_aa: CASSSPGLAPYEQYF
d_call: .; clone_size: .; v_call: TRBV19; j_call: TRBJ2-3; cdr3_nt: TGTGCCAGTGCGCCGGGACACACTAGCACAGATACGCAGTATTTT; cdr3_aa: CASAPGHTSTDTQYF
d_call: .; clone_size: .; v_call: TRBV5-1; j_call: TRBJ2-5; cdr3_nt: TGCGCCAGCAGCTTGGACTCCCGGGACCAAAAGGGGACCCAGTACTTC; cdr3_aa: CASSLDSRDQKGTQYF
d_call: .; clone_size: .; v_call: TRBV27; j_call: TRBJ2-3; cdr3_nt: TGTGCCAGCAGCCGATGGATCCAGGATACGCAGTATTTT; cdr3_aa: CASSRWIQDTQYF
d_call: TRBD1; clone_size: .; v_call: TRBV29-1; j_call: TRBJ2-7; cdr3_nt: TGCAGCGTTGTCAATGGACAGGGGAGATACGAGCAGTACTTC; cdr3_aa: CSVVNGQGRYEQYF
d_call: .; clone_size: .; v_call: TRBV27; j_call: TRBJ2-1; cdr3_nt: TGTGCCAGCAGTCCCCTCTTCACAGAGTACAATGAGCAGTTCTTC; cdr3_aa: CASSPLFTEYNEQFF
d_call: .; clone_size: .; v_call: TRBV19; j_call: TRBJ2-7; cdr3_nt: TGTGCCAGTAGTCCGGACCCAGGACATATTAACTCCTACGAGCAGTACTTC; cdr3_aa: CASSPDPGHINSYEQYF
d_call: .; clone_size: .; v_call: TRBV7-9; j_call: TRBJ2-1; cdr3_nt: TGTGCCAGCAGTCTCCGGGATGGCTCCTACAATGAGCAGTTCTTC; cdr3_aa: CASSLRDGSYNEQFF
d_call: .; clone_size: .; v_call: TRBV7-6; j_call: TRBJ2-3; cdr3_nt: TGTGCCAGCTCCTCGGGTCCCACAGATACGCAGTATTTT; cdr3_aa: CASSSGPTDTQYF
d_call: TRBD2; clone_size: .; v_call: TRBV7-3; j_call: TRBJ2-1; cdr3_nt: TGTGCCAGCAGCTTAAGGCGGGGGGCCCTTTACAATGAGCAGTTCTTC; cdr3_aa: CASSLRRGALYNEQFF
d_call: TRBD1; clone_size: .; v_call: TRBV11-2; j_call: TRBJ1-6; cdr3_nt: TGTGCCAGCAGCCCCTACCCTGGGACAGCGAGTAATTCACCCCTCCACTTT; cdr3_aa: CASSPYPGTASNSPLHF
d_call: TRBD2; clone_size: .; v_call: TRBV6-1; j_call: TRBJ2-7; cdr3_nt: TGTGCCAGCAGTGAAGCACGACTAGCGGGGGCCGGGGATCCGTACGAGCAGTACTTC; cdr3_aa: CASSEARLAGAGDPYEQYF
d_call: .; clone_size: .; v_call: TRBV5-6; j_call: TRBJ2-7; cdr3_nt: TGTGCCAGCAGCCCTTTAGAAGGTGACGAGCAGTACTTC; cdr3_aa: CASSPLEGDEQYF
d_call: .; clone_size: once; v_call: TRBV5-6; j_call: TRBJ2-1; cdr3_nt: TGTGCCAGCGGGACCGCATCTTTCCCCTACAATGAGCAGTTCTTC; cdr3_aa: CASGTASFPYNEQFF
d_call: .; clone_size: .; v_call: TRBV27; j_call: TRBJ2-2; cdr3_nt: TGTGCCAGCAGTTTGACTGGCGGGGAGCTGTTTTTT; cdr3_aa: CASSLTGGELFF
d_call: .; clone_size: .; v_call: TRBV7-8; j_call: TRBJ1-5; cdr3_nt: TGTGCCAGCAGCTTAGGTGGACCGGTAATCCATTTT; cdr3_aa: CASSLGGPVIHF
d_call: .; clone_size: once; v_call: TRBV9; j_call: TRBJ2-3; cdr3_nt: TGTGCCAGCAGCGTGGGGGGAACAGATACGCAGTATTTT; cdr3_aa: CASSVGGTDTQYF
d_call: TRBD1; clone_size: .; v_call: TRBV19; j_call: TRBJ2-5; cdr3_nt: TGTGCCAGTAGTATAGGAGGGACAGGAGACCAAGAGACCCAGTACTTC; cdr3_aa: CASSIGGTGDQETQYF
d_call: .; clone_size: .; v_call: TRBV2; j_call: TRBJ1-5; cdr3_nt: TGTGCCAGCAGTGAGCCGGGTAATCAGCCCCAGCATTTT; cdr3_aa: CASSEPGNQPQHF
d_call: .; clone_size: .; v_call: TRBV5-4; j_call: TRBJ1-2; cdr3_nt: TGTGCCAGCAGCTTCATAGGGGCGGACTATGGCTACACCTTC; cdr3_aa: CASSFIGADYGYTF
d_call: .; clone_size: .; v_call: TRBV7-9; j_call: TRBJ1-1; cdr3_nt: TGTGCCAGCAGCCAAAAGCGCGGTGAAGCTTTCTTT; cdr3_aa: CASSQKRGEAFF
d_call: TRBD1; clone_size: once; v_call: TRBV7-9; j_call: TRBJ1-2; cdr3_nt: TGTGCCAGCAGCTTCATAGGACAGGGGTTCTATGGCTACACCTTC; cdr3_aa: CASSFIGQGFYGYTF
d_call: TRBD2; clone_size: .; v_call: TRBV19; j_call: TRBJ2-7; cdr3_nt: TGTGCCAGTAGTACCCCGGGGAGGGGCTACGAGCAGTACTTC; cdr3_aa: CASSTPGRGYEQYF
d_call: .; clone_size: once; v_call: TRBV11-2; j_call: TRBJ2-2; cdr3_nt: TGTGCCAGCAGCTCCACCGGGGCCGGGGAGCTGTTTTTT; cdr3_aa: CASSSTGAGELFF
d_call: .; clone_size: .; v_call: TRBV29-1; j_call: TRBJ2-7; cdr3_nt: TGCAGCGTTGCGGAGGTCTACGAGCAGTACTTC; cdr3_aa: CSVAEVYEQYF
d_call: TRBD2; clone_size: .; v_call: TRBV7-2; j_call: TRBJ2-1; cdr3_nt: TGTGCCAGCAGCACACGACTAGCGGGGAGCTCCTACAATGAGCAGTTCTTC; cdr3_aa: CASSTRLAGSSYNEQFF
d_call: .; clone_size: .; v_call: TRBV15; j_call: TRBJ1-3; cdr3_nt: TGTGCCGCCCAGGGGATCCCTGGAAACACCATATATTTT; cdr3_aa: CAAQGIPGNTIYF
d_call: .; clone_size: .; v_call: TRBV4-1; j_call: TRBJ2-7; cdr3_nt: TGCGCCAGCAGCCAAGGCAGCGGACCGACGTACTTC; cdr3_aa: CASSQGSGPTYF
d_call: .; clone_size: .; v_call: TRBV4-3; j_call: TRBJ2-7; cdr3_nt: TGCGCCAGCAGCCTCATGAACTCCGGTTACGAGCAGTACTTC; cdr3_aa: CASSLMNSGYEQYF